This passage covers 15 T cell receptor beta chains from one sample sequenced in a study of cytomegalovirus exposure and HLA in healthy donors. Amplification used 60 Vbeta primers and 13 Jbeta primers. The table came from immunoSEQ multiplex PCR; TCRdb's copy has only in-frame clones and leaves some out. The data show some 250,000 clones, with around 76% seen just once and 5.4% held by the top ten. Sequenced input: PBMCs. These receptor sequences come from a woman aged 40 to 50 in good health and CMV-seropositive.

In nucleotides, the CDR3 is TGTGCCAGCAGCCGCGACGGGGGCTATGGCTACACCTTC. This encodes CASSRDGGYGYTF. The chain is built from TRBV7-2 and TRBJ1-2; possible D gene TRBD1, 5 bases. Trimming took 5 bases from V and 4 from J, leaving 11 bases between them. The germline V gene encodes CDR1 SGHTA and CDR2 FQGNSA. The CDR3 covers 13 residues.

The genes are TRBV18 and TRBJ1-1; D is perhaps TRBD1 (5 bases). The germline CDR1 and CDR2 sequences are KGHSH and LQKENI. The CDR3 is 16 amino acids. V shed 0 bases and J shed 0 bases, with 11 bases lying between them. CDR3 DNA: TGTGCCAGCTCACCACCCCAGGGCCGGATGAACACTGAAGCTTTCTTT. Protein sequence: CASSPPQGRMNTEAFF.

V usage is TRBV5-1 and J usage is TRBJ1-1, with no clear D. V lost 4 bases and J lost 0, with 4 bases in between. Germline V CDR1 and CDR2: SGHRS, YFSETQ. The length of the CDR3 is 12 residues. The CDR3 DNA follows: TGCGCCAGCAGCGCAGTGAACACTGAAGCTTTCTTT. It encodes CASSAVNTEAFF.

For the CDR3, the DNA is TGTGCCAGCAGTAGAGGGGACAGGGGTGTCGGGTACAAAGATACGCAGTATTTT. It encodes CASSRGDRGVGYKDTQYF. This chain links TRBV27 with TRBJ2-3; the match to TRBD1 covers 10 bases. Germline assignment: CDR1 MNHEY and CDR2 SMNVEV (reference sequence). V trimming: 5 bases; J trimming: 5 bases; junction bases outside the gene matches: 16. The CDR3 is 18 amino acids.

The chain recombines TRBV7-9 with TRBJ2-3; 8 bases are a match to TRBD1. This CDR3 is built from 15 residues. The germline V gene encodes CDR1 SEHNR and CDR2 FQNEAQ (reference sequence). J was trimmed by 6 bases and V by 1 base; bases with no gene match: 6. The DNA for the CDR3 is TGTGCCAGCAGCTTAGGGCAGGGGGCTCGGGATACGCAGTATTTT. Amino acid sequence: CASSLGQGARDTQYF.

This CDR3 is CASSLARGLAGAQNTGELFF. Here the CDR3 DNA reads TGTGCCAGCAGCTTAGCGAGAGGGCTAGCGGGGGCCCAGAACACCGGGGAGCTGTTTTTT. V gene TRBV7-2 combines with J gene TRBJ2-2, with TRBD2 matching 10 bases. The CDR3 is 20 amino acids. The germline gives CDR1 SGHTA, CDR2 FQGNSA. J lost 1 base, V lost 0 bases, and 11 bases had no gene match.

The V gene is TRBV5-1, the J gene TRBJ2-1; 7 bases match TRBD1. The germline V gene has CDR1 SGHRS and CDR2 YFSETQ. The CDR3 consists of 15 residues. The J segment lost 2 bases and the V segment lost 4 bases, leaving 6 bases of the junction unmatched. The CDR3: CASSTRTGTYNEQFF. Here the CDR3 DNA reads TGCGCCAGCAGCACCCGGACAGGCACCTACAATGAGCAGTTCTTC.

The V call is TRBV27, the J call TRBJ2-3; weak D call: TRBD2 (5 bases). The germline V gene has CDR1 MNHEY and CDR2 SMNVEV (reference sequence). The V and J ends lost 6 bases and 1 base respectively, with 17 bases between them. The CDR3 loop spans 16 amino acids. The CDR3 region has the DNA TGTGCCAGCAGCCTAATGGGATTCGGGGGCACAGATACGCAGTATTTT. Translation: CASSLMGFGGTDTQYF.

This chain links TRBV7-2 with TRBJ1-1, with a weak D call TRBD1 (6 bases). Germline CDR1 is SGHTA and CDR2 is FQGNSA. V gave up 2 bases and J gave up 2 bases, with 12 bases separating them. The CDR3 has 15 amino acids. The CDR3 loop is CASSLSGQSNTEAFF. The CDR3, as DNA: TGTGCCAGCAGCTTAAGTGGACAGAGTAACACTGAAGCTTTCTTT.

J is TRBJ2-3 and V is TRBV13; D unresolved. Between the trimmed V and J ends, which lost 1 base and 0 bases, there was a span of 8 bases. Germline V gene data show CDR1 as PRHDT and CDR2 as FYEKMQ (reference sequence). There are 15 residues in the CDR3. CDR3 nucleotide sequence: TGTGCCAGCAGCTTAGTATCGACAAGCACAGATACGCAGTATTTT. It codes for CASSLVSTSTDTQYF.

CDR3 in DNA: TGTGCCAGTAGTATAGGAGGCAACCGACTCGAAAAACTGTTTTTT. Residues: CASSIGGNRLEKLFF. V is TRBV19 and J is TRBJ1-4; D unclear. The V gene lost 1 base and the J gene lost 8 bases, with 14 bases spanning the gap. This CDR3 is 15 amino acids long. CDR1 LNHDA and CDR2 SQIVND come from the germline V gene (reference sequence).

The chain carries TRBV19 and TRBJ2-7; no definite D call. Looked up from germline, CDR1 is LNHDA and CDR2 is SQIVND (reference sequence). This CDR3 has 12 residues. V was cut by 3 bases and J by 5 bases, with 8 bases left in between. The CDR3 sequence: CASSMEKDEQYF. Here the CDR3 DNA reads TGTGCCAGTAGTATGGAGAAAGACGAGCAGTACTTC.

The chain joins TRBV7-2 to TRBJ2-7; 15 bases are a match to TRBD2. In germline, CDR1 is SGHTA, CDR2 FQGNSA. Germline trimming cut 5 bases from V and 7 bases from J; bases unmatched to any gene: 9. This CDR3 has 16 amino acids. As DNA, the CDR3 is TGTGCCAGCAGCCCGAGGACTAGCGGGGGGGCAGGGGAGCAGTACTTC. Encoded protein: CASSPRTSGGAGEQYF. The full variable domain, with the rest looked up from reference TRBV7-2 and TRBJ2-7, is GAGVSQSPSNKVTEKGKDVELRCDPISGHTALYWYRQSLGQGLEFLIYFQGNSAPDKSGLPSDRFSAERTGGSVSTLTIQRTQQEDSAVYLCASSPRTSGGAGEQYFGPGTRLTVT.

V gene TRBV6-1 combines with J gene TRBJ2-7; perhaps TRBD2 as D (5 bases). The V end lost 7 bases, the J end lost 1 base, and 17 bases lay between the germline ends. Germline-derived CDR1 and CDR2 are MNHNS and SASEGT. The CDR3 consists of 15 residues. CDR3 bases: TGTGCCAGCACCCCGAACCTCGGGGTTTCCTACGAGCAGTACTTC. The encoded protein is CASTPNLGVSYEQYF.

V is TRBV7-2 and J is TRBJ2-3; possibly TRBD1 for D (6 bases). CDR3 size: 14 residues. Trimming took off 5 bases at V and 4 bases at J, with 13 bases between the two ends. Germline loops: CDR1 SGHTA, CDR2 FQGNSA. Here the CDR3 reads CASSADSGADTQYF. The CDR3 DNA sequence: TGTGCCAGCAGCGCGGACTCAGGGGCAGATACGCAGTATTTT. Full variable domain (outside the CDR3, taken from reference TRBV7-2 and TRBJ2-3): GAGVSQSPSNKVTEKGKDVELRCDPISGHTALYWYRQSLGQGLEFLIYFQGNSAPDKSGLPSDRFSAERTGGSVSTLTIQRTQQEDSAVYLCASSADSGADTQYFGPGTRLTVL.